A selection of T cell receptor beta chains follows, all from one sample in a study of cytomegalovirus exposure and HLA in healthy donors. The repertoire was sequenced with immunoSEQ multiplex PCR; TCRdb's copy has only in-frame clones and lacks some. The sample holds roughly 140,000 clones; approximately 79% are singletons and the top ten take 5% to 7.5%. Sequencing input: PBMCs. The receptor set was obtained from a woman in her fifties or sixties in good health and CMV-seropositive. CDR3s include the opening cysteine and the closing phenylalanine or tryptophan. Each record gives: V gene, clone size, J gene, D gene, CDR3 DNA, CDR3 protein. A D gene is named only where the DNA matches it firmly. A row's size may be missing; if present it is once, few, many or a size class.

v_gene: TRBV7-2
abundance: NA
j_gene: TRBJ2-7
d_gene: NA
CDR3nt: TGTGCCAGCAGCTTAGTAGGTCCGGGCTACGAGCAGTACTTC
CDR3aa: CASSLVGPGYEQYF

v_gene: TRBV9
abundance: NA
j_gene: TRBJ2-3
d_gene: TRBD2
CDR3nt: TGTGCCAGCAGCGGTGGACTAGCGGGGGGGCCAGGCGGAGATACGCAGTATTTT
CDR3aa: CASSGGLAGGPGGDTQYF

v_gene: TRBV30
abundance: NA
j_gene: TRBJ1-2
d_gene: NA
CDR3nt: TGTGCCTGGACAGGGTTTTTGCGCTATGGCTACACCTTC
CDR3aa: CAWTGFLRYGYTF

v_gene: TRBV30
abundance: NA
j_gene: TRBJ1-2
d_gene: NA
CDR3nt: TGTGCCCACTCTTGGAGGGGTAACTATGGCTACACCTTC
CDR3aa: CAHSWRGNYGYTF

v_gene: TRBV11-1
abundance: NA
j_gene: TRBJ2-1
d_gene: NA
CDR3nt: TGTGCCAGCAGGCTAGCTCGTGAGCAGTTCTTC
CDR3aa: CASRLAREQFF

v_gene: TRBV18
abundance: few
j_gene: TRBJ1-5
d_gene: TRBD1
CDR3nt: TGTGCCAGCTCACCACACCCCCTAGGACAGGGTGATGTTAGCAATCAGCCCCAGCATTTT
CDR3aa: CASSPHPLGQGDVSNQPQHF

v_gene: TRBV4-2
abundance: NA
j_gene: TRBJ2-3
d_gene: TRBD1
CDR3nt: TGTGCCAGCAGCCAAGACGGGACAGGGGGTCCCAGGGCGCAGTATTTT
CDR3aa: CASSQDGTGGPRAQYF

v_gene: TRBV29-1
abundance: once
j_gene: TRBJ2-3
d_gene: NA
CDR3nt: TGCAGCGTTCTACCGCAGGGGATAGATACGCAGTATTTT
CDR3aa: CSVLPQGIDTQYF

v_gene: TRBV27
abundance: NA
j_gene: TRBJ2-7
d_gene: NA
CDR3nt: TGTGCCAGCAGTGCGGGACAGTGGTACGAGCAGTACTTC
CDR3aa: CASSAGQWYEQYF

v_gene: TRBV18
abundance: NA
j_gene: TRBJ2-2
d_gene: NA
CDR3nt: TGTGCCAGCTCACGCCATCCGGGTTATAGTGGGACCGGGGAGCTGTTTTTT
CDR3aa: CASSRHPGYSGTGELFF

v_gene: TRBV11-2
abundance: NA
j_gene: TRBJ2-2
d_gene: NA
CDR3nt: TGTGCCAGCAGCTCGCAGAGCGGCCCGAACACCGGGGAGCTGTTTTTT
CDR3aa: CASSSQSGPNTGELFF

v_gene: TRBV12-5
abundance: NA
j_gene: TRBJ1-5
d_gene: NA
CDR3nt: TGTGCTAGTGGTAAAGGGGAAAGGAATCAGCCCCAGCATTTT
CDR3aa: CASGKGERNQPQHF

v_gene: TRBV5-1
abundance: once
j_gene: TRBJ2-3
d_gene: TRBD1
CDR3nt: TGCGCCAGCAGCTCCGGACAGGGAACAGATACGCAGTATTTT
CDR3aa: CASSSGQGTDTQYF

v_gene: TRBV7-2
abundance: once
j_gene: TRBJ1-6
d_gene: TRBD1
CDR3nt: TGTGCCAGCAGCTACTACCGGGACAGGGGATCACCCCTCCACTTT
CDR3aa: CASSYYRDRGSPLHF

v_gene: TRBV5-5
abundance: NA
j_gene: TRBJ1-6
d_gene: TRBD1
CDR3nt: TGTGCCAGCAGCTTGGACCTGACAGGGGGTAAACTCACACCCCTCCACTTT
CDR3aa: CASSLDLTGGKLTPLHF

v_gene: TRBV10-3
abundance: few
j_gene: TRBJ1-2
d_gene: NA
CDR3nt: TGTGCCATCAGTGCGGGGGGGAGCATGGACTACACCTTC
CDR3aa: CAISAGGSMDYTF

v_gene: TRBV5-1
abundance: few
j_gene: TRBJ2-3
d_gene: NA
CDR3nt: TGCGCCAGCAGCCCCCCGGGACTCCCAGATACGCAGTATTTT
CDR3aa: CASSPPGLPDTQYF

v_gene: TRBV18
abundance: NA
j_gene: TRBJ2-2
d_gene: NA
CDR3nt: TGTGCCAGCTCACTGGACACCTTGGGCGGGGAGCTGTTTTTT
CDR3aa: CASSLDTLGGELFF

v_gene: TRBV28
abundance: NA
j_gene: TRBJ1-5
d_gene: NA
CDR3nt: TGTGCCAGCAGGCCTATAGGGGAGGGGAATCAGCCCCAGCATTTT
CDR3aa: CASRPIGEGNQPQHF

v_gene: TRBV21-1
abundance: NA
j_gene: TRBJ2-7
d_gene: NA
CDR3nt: TGTGCCAGCCTCGACGAGCAGTACTTC
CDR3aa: CASLDEQYF

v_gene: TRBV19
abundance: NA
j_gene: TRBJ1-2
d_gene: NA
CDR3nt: TGTGCCAGTAGTATAGTTGGCAGGGGATCGTACGGCTACACCTTC
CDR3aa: CASSIVGRGSYGYTF

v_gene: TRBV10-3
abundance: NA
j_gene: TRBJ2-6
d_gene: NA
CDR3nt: TGTGCCATCAGTGAATTTGCCGCCAGTGGGGCCAACGTCCTGACTTTC
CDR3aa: CAISEFAASGANVLTF

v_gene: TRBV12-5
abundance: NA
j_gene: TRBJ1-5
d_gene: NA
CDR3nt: TGTGCTAGTGGTTTTTTAGAGCCCCAGCATTTT
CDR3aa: CASGFLEPQHF

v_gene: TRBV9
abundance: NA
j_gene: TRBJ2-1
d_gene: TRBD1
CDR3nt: TGTGCCAGCAGCGGGCCGGGACAGGGCTACAATGAGCAGTTCTTC
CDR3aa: CASSGPGQGYNEQFF

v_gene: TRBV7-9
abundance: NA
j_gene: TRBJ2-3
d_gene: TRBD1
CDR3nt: TGTGCCAGCAGAAAATCGGGACAGGGCGGACATACGCAGTATTTT
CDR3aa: CASRKSGQGGHTQYF

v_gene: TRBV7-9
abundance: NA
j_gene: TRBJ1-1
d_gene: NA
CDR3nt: TGTGCCAGCAGCCCGAGGTTTGGGGCTTTCTTT
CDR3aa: CASSPRFGAFF

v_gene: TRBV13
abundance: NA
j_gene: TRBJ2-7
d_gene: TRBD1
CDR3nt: TGTGCCAGCAGCTCCGGGACAGGGGTCAGCAGGGAGCAGTACTTC
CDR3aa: CASSSGTGVSREQYF

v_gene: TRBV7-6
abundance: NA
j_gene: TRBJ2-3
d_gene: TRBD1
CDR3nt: TGTGCCAGCAGCCGACAGGGGGCGCAAGATACGCAGTATTTT
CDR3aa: CASSRQGAQDTQYF

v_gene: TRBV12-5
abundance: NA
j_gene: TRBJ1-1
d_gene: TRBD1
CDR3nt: TGTGCTAGTGGTCCGGCGACAGGGGGCACTGAAGCTTTCTTT
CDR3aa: CASGPATGGTEAFF

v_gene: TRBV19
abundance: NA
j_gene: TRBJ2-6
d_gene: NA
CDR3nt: TGTGCCAGTACCCCGCGCTCTGGGGCCAACGTCCTGACTTTC
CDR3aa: CASTPRSGANVLTF

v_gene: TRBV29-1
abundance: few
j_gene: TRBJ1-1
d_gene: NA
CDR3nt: TGCAGCGTTGGCCAGGACACTGAAGCTTTCTTT
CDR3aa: CSVGQDTEAFF

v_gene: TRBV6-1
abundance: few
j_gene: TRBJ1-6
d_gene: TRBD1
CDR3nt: TGTGCCAGCAGCTGGGACAGTTCTAATTCACCCCTCCACTTT
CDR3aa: CASSWDSSNSPLHF

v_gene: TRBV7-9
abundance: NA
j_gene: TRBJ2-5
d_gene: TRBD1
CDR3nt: TGTGCCAGCAGCTTAGAGGGGACAGGGGAAGAGACCCAGTACTTC
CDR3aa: CASSLEGTGEETQYF

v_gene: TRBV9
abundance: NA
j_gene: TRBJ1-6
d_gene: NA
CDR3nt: TGTGCCAGCAGCGTAGAAGGCGGACTTAGCTCCTATAATTCACCCCTCCACTTT
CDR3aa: CASSVEGGLSSYNSPLHF